These T cell receptor beta chains were read from a single sample in a study of shared clonotypes between healthy human individuals. The repertoire was sequenced with immunoSEQ multiplex PCR; TCRdb's copy has only in-frame clones and lacks some. Seen here are about 2 million clones, about 95% observed once, and the top ten hold roughly 1.1%. Specimen: naive CD8+ T cells sorted from blood. These receptors were taken from a man aged 18 to 30 in good health. The CDR3 runs from the conserved cysteine through the conserved F or W. The order of the fields is V gene, J gene, clone size, CDR3 protein. Clone size is shown for a subset of rows, as once, few, many or a class of expanded clone.

V gene: TRBV6-5; J gene: TRBJ2-3; clone size: .; CDR3 protein: CASSLLAEHGADTQYF
V gene: TRBV21-1; J gene: TRBJ1-3; clone size: .; CDR3 protein: CASSRTGGNTIYF
V gene: TRBV2; J gene: TRBJ1-5; clone size: .; CDR3 protein: CASSESLDSNQPQHF
V gene: TRBV15; J gene: TRBJ1-2; clone size: .; CDR3 protein: CATSRDRTGDYGYTF
V gene: TRBV6-1; J gene: TRBJ1-6; clone size: .; CDR3 protein: CASSEPRDSPLHF
V gene: TRBV19; J gene: TRBJ1-5; clone size: .; CDR3 protein: CASRDRGYNQPQHF
V gene: TRBV12-5; J gene: TRBJ1-2; clone size: .; CDR3 protein: CASGLRVANYGYTF
V gene: TRBV27; J gene: TRBJ2-1; clone size: .; CDR3 protein: CASSLMGATPYNEQFF
V gene: TRBV6-5; J gene: TRBJ1-1; clone size: .; CDR3 protein: CARDDRFMNTEAFF
V gene: TRBV18; J gene: TRBJ2-7; clone size: .; CDR3 protein: CASSPGLQPYEQYF
V gene: TRBV5-5; J gene: TRBJ1-1; clone size: .; CDR3 protein: CASTMETVLNTEAFF
V gene: TRBV29-1; J gene: TRBJ2-6; clone size: .; CDR3 protein: CSVEGQTGSGANVLTF
V gene: TRBV30; J gene: TRBJ2-5; clone size: once; CDR3 protein: CAWSQGTQYF
V gene: TRBV19; J gene: TRBJ1-2; clone size: .; CDR3 protein: CASSPVGTGEPYGYTF
V gene: TRBV21-1; J gene: TRBJ1-6; clone size: .; CDR3 protein: CASSREDRGLPLHF
V gene: TRBV11-2; J gene: TRBJ2-5; clone size: .; CDR3 protein: CASSFIVGQETQYF
V gene: TRBV5-1; J gene: TRBJ2-7; clone size: .; CDR3 protein: CASSSTGGYEQYF
V gene: TRBV11-1; J gene: TRBJ2-7; clone size: .; CDR3 protein: CASSLVESYEQYF